This is a list of T cell receptor beta chains from one sample in a study of post-analysis software for immune sequencing data. MiXCR was run by TCRdb on the PCR reads, yielding one entry per CDR3 protein. Among around 150,000 distinct CDR3 sequences listed, under 40% were seen once. The sequencing used blood, collected after autologous hematopoietic stem cell transplantation. The source of these receptors is a girl aged 5-17 years with multiple sclerosis. Each CDR3 is given with its conserved first and last residue. Fields, in order: clone size, J gene, D gene, V gene, CDR3 DNA, CDR3 protein. A D gene is named only where the DNA matches it firmly. Not every row has a clone size; where given, it reads once, few, many or a size class.

>few|TRBJ2-3|TRBD2|TRBV5-1
TGCGCCAGCACCCCTAGCGGGAACACAGATCCGCAGTATTTT
CASTPSGNTDPQYF
>NA|TRBJ2-7|TRBD2|TRBV20-1
TGCAGTGCACGGCACCTAGCGGCCCCCTACGAGCAGTACTTC
CSARHLAAPYEQYF
>few|TRBJ2-1|NA|TRBV27
TGTGCCAGCACTAACGGAGGTTCCTACAATGAGCAGTTCTTC
CASTNGGSYNEQFF
>many|TRBJ2-1|TRBD2|TRBV7-9
TGTGCCAGCAGCTCCGGGGAGGGCGGCGCCTCCTACAATGAGCAGTTCTTC
CASSSGEGGASYNEQFF
>few|TRBJ1-4|TRBD1|TRBV29-1
TGCAGCGTCCAACCAGGGGGAGGAGATGAAAAACTGTTTTTT
CSVQPGGGDEKLFF
>few|TRBJ2-3|TRBD2|TRBV24-1
TGTGCCACCAGTGAACGCCCCGGGACTACCACAGATACGCAGTATTTT
CATSERPGTTTDTQYF
>NA|TRBJ2-7|NA|TRBV6-1
TGTGCCAGCAGTGCATCAGCGGAAGGGATCCACTACGAGCAGTACTTC
CASSASAEGIHYEQYF
>few|TRBJ2-7|NA|TRBV9
TGTGCCAGCAGCGTAGGGGCGGAGAACTACGAGCAGTACTTC
CASSVGAENYEQYF
>few|TRBJ2-4|TRBD2|TRBV9
TGTGCCAGCAGCCCATTAGCGGGGGCTAGGTTGGGCATTCAGTACTTC
CASSPLAGARLGIQYF
>NA|TRBJ1-2|TRBD1|TRBV28
TGTGCCAGCAGCGGGACAGGTGAAAACTATGGCTACACCTTC
CASSGTGENYGYTF
>NA|TRBJ2-7|NA|TRBV6-1
TGTGCCAGCGAATTGGGGGGATCGGACTACGAGCAGTACTTC
CASELGGSDYEQYF
>many|TRBJ2-1|TRBD2|TRBV29-1
TGCAGCGTTGAAGAGTTCGGAGCGGGAGTCAATGAGCAGTTCTTC
CSVEEFGAGVNEQFF
>NA|TRBJ1-1|NA|TRBV30
TGTGCCTGGGACAGACCCATGAACACTGAAGCTTTCTTT
CAWDRPMNTEAFF
>NA|TRBJ2-4|NA|TRBV30
TGTGCCTGGAAACTAGTAGCCCAGGGCATTCAGTACTTC
CAWKLVAQGIQYF
>many|TRBJ1-1|NA|TRBV5-5
TGTGCCAGCAGCCCCCCCGGGGGCACTGAAGCTTTCTTT
CASSPPGGTEAFF
>once|TRBJ1-4|TRBD1|TRBV7-6
TGTGCCAGCAGCTTAGGAACAGGGGGTAATGAAAAACTGTTTTTT
CASSLGTGGNEKLFF
>NA|TRBJ2-7|TRBD1|TRBV5-1
TGCGCCAGCAGCCATAGACAGGGGTCGTTGTACGAGCAGTACTTC
CASSHRQGSLYEQYF
>NA|TRBJ2-5|NA|TRBV24-1
TGTGCCACCAGTGATTACCAAGAGACCCAGTACTTC
CATSDYQETQYF
>NA|TRBJ2-5|NA|TRBV21-1
TGTGCCAGCAGCAAAGAAGGGGGGCAGCAAGAGACCCAGTACTTC
CASSKEGGQQETQYF
>few|TRBJ2-5|TRBD2|TRBV20-1
TGCAGTAGCGAACGCGGACTAGCGGGTGGAGAGACCCAGTACTTC
CSSERGLAGGETQYF
>NA|TRBJ2-5|TRBD1|TRBV5-1
TGCGCCAGCAGCTTCTCCCCCCAGGGACAGGGCCTGGGGGAGCAGTACTTC
CASSFSPQGQGLGEQYF
>few|TRBJ2-1|TRBD2|TRBV7-6
TGTGCCAGCGCCGTCGGGACTAGCGTCAATGAGCAGTTCTTC
CASAVGTSVNEQFF
>NA|TRBJ1-2|NA|TRBV20-1
TGCAGTGCTAGAGATCTCCCGCCCAACTATGGCTACACCTTC
CSARDLPPNYGYTF
>NA|TRBJ2-7|NA|TRBV4-2
TGTGCCAGCAGCCAATCAGACTACGAGCAGTACTTC
CASSQSDYEQYF
>few|TRBJ2-7|TRBD2|TRBV4-3
TGCGCCAGCAGCCAACGGCGGCAGGGGCGGGAGGTGATTGGATCCTACGAGCAGTACTTC
CASSQRRQGREVIGSYEQYF
>many|TRBJ2-5|TRBD2|TRBV15
TGTGCCACCAGCCCCCCCGGCGGGAGAAGTGAGACCCAGTACTTC
CATSPPGGRSETQYF
>NA|TRBJ2-1|TRBD2|TRBV24-1
TGTGCCACCAGTGATTCCCGGGGACTAGGTGAGCAGTTCTTC
CATSDSRGLGEQFF
>NA|TRBJ1-5|TRBD1|TRBV6-2/TRBV6-3
TGTGCCAGCAGTTCGACAGGGGTGGGGGGTCAAGCCCAGCATTTT
CASSSTGVGGQAQHF
>few|TRBJ1-1|NA|TRBV20-1
TGCAGTGCTAGAGAGGGTAGCTCTCTGGGCGCTTTCTTT
CSAREGSSLGAFF
>NA|TRBJ2-7|NA|TRBV28
TGTGCCAGCAGTTTGGTTACTCGTGGGCACGAGCAGTACTTC
CASSLVTRGHEQYF
>NA|TRBJ2-7|TRBD1|TRBV5-6
TGTGCCAGCAGACCGCGGGACAGGGCTCCCGGGGTATACGAGCAGTACTTC
CASRPRDRAPGVYEQYF
>NA|TRBJ1-6|NA|TRBV6-6
TGTGCCAGCAGTTACGACAGCATTAACTATAATTCACCCCTCCACTTT
CASSYDSINYNSPLHF
>NA|TRBJ2-7|NA|TRBV7-8
TGTGCCAGCAGCGCGAGGCGGGGATACGAGCAGTACTTC
CASSARRGYEQYF
>NA|TRBJ1-2|NA|TRBV12-3/TRBV12-4
TGTGCCAGCAGTTTAAGGATGGGCTCTGGCTACACCTTC
CASSLRMGSGYTF
>NA|TRBJ1-1|TRBD1|TRBV7-2
TGTGCCAGCAGCACCACGACAGGGTCGTGGGGGAAAGCTTTCTTT
CASSTTTGSWGKAFF
>NA|TRBJ1-4|NA|TRBV28
TGTGCCAGCAGTTTAGAGCCCGGGGCAGGGGATACTGAAAAACTGTTTTTT
CASSLEPGAGDTEKLFF
>few|TRBJ2-5|NA|TRBV13
TGTGCCAGCAGCTTATCTGGGGGTTTGGAGACCCAGTACTTC
CASSLSGGLETQYF
>many|TRBJ2-1|TRBD2|TRBV5-1
TGCGCCAGCAGCTTGTTAGCGGGACAATACAATGAGCAGTTCTTC
CASSLLAGQYNEQFF
>few|TRBJ2-5|NA|TRBV27
TGTGCCAGCAGTTTATCAGGGGCGGAGACCCAGTACTTC
CASSLSGAETQYF
>few|TRBJ1-6|NA|TRBV20-1
TGCAGTGTCTTAACAGGGCCGAATTCACCCCCCCACTTT
CSVLTGPNSPPHF
>once|TRBJ1-4|NA|TRBV10-2
TGCGCCAGCAGTGAAGGAACCCAGAGTGAAAAACTGTTTTTT
CASSEGTQSEKLFF
>NA|TRBJ2-5|NA|TRBV11-2
TGTGGTAGCAGGGGTACCCAAGAGACCCAGTACTTC
CGSRGTQETQYF